This TCR beta chain was retrieved from a study of human T cells and chemical hapten exposure. TCRdb fed the RACE reads into MiXCR, producing one record per CDR3 protein. The sample yields around 150,000 distinct CDR3 sequences, 28% seen once. Time point of the sample: patch test 3, about 24 weeks after DPC sensitization. Stated treatment: therapeutic diphenylcyclopropenone sensitization with weekly scalp DPC. Per germline, CDR1 MNHEY and CDR2 SVGEGT. There are 15 residues in the CDR3. Between the trimmed V and J ends, which lost 3 bases and 5 bases, there was a span of 16 bases. The chain combines TRBV6-2 or TRBV6-3 with TRBJ1-1; no clear D. This receptor was identified in a woman younger than 30 with alopecia areata. Some clones in this sample may be carry-over from other donors' samples. Material: whole blood, obtained in connection with sensitization to the hapten diphenylcyclopropenone (DPC). CDR3 amino acids: CASSYSAGGGTEAFF. For the CDR3, the DNA is TGTGCCAGCAGTTATTCGGCAGGCGGTGGGACTGAAGCTTTCTTT.